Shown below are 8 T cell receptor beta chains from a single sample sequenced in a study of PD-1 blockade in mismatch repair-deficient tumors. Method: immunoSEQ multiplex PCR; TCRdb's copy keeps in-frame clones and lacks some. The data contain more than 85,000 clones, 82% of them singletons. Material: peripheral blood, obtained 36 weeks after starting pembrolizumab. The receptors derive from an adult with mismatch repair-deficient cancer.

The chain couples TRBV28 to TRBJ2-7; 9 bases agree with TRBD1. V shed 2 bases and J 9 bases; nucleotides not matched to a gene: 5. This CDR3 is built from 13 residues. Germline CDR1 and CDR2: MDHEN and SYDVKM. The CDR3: CASSLPGQGGQYF. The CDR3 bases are TGTGCCAGCAGTTTACCGGGACAGGGAGGGCAGTACTTC.

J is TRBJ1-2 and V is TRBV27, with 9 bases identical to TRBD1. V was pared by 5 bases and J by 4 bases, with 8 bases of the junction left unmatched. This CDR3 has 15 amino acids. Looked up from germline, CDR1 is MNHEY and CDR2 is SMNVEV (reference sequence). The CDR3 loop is CASSPRDRAAYGYTF. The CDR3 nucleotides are TGTGCCAGCAGTCCCCGGGACAGGGCGGCCTATGGCTACACCTTC.

The CDR3 DNA reads as TGTGCCAGCAGCTCCGCCGGGACAGGGAACACTGAAGCTTTCTTT. Protein sequence: CASSSAGTGNTEAFF. This sequence joins TRBV7-9 and TRBJ1-1, with TRBD1 identical over 8 bases. The V segment lost 4 bases and the J segment 1 base; nucleotides outside the gene matches: 5. The CDR3 totals 15 residues. Germline CDR1 reads SEHNR; CDR2 reads FQNEAQ (reference sequence). Variable domain in full (rest from reference TRBV7-9 and TRBJ1-1): DTGVSQNPRHKITKRGQNVTFRCDPISEHNRLYWYRQTLGQGPEFLTYFQNEAQLEKSRLLSDRFSAERPKGSFSTLEIQRTEQGDSAMYLCASSSAGTGNTEAFFGQGTRLTVV.

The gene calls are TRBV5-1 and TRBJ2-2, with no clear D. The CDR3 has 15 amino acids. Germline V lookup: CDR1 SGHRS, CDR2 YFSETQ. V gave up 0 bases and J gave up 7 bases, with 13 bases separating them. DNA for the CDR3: TGCGCCAGCAGCTTGGGGCCCCAATTCAGCGGGGAGCTGTTTTTT. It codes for CASSLGPQFSGELFF.

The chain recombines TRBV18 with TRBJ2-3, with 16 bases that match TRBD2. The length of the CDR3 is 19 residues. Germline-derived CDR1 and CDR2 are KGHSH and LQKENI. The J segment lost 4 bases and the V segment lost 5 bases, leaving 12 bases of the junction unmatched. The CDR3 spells CASSNPGLAGGPVADTQYF. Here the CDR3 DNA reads TGTGCCAGCTCAAACCCGGGACTAGCGGGAGGGCCGGTTGCAGATACGCAGTATTTT. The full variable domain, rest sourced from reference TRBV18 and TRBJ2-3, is NAGVMQNPRHLVRRRGQEARLRCSPMKGHSHVYWYRQLPEEGLKFMVYLQKENIIDESGMPKERFSAEFPKEGPSILRIQQVVRGDSAAYFCASSNPGLAGGPVADTQYFGPGTRLTVL.

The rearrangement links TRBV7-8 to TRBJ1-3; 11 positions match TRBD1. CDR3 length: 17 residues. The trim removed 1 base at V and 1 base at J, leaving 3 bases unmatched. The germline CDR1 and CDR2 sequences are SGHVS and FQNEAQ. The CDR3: CASSLGTGGGSGNTIYF. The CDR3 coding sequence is TGTGCCAGCAGCTTAGGGACAGGGGGCGGTTCTGGAAACACCATATATTTT.

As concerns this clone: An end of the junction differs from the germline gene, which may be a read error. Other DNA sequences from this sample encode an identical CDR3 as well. The CDR3 DNA reads TGTGCCAGTAGTTACTCTCCCGGACACAGCGACGAGCAGTACTTC. It encodes CASSYSPGHSDEQYF. This rearrangement joins TRBV6-5 to TRBJ2-7; a possible D gene is TRBD1 (5 bases). There are 15 residues in the CDR3. The germline gives CDR1 MNHEY, CDR2 SVGAGI.

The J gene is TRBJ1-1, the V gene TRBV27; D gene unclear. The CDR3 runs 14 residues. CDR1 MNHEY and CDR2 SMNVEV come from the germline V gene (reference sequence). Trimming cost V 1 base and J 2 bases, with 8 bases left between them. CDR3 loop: CASSLWQQNTEAFF. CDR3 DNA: TGTGCCAGCAGTTTATGGCAGCAAAACACTGAAGCTTTCTTT.